The 23 T cell receptor beta chains presented below share a single source sample, sequenced in a study of CD8+ T cells in alopecia areata (dated by TCRdb to 2016 to 2019). The sample's treatment or condition label, in plain terms: oral pan-JAK inhibitor, 5-10 mg twice daily. Library preparation was by the immunoSEQ multiplex PCR assay. For TCR sequencing, RNA was extracted from every sample and reverse transcribed into cDNA to serve as template. Entries here come from immuneACCESS through TCRdb and include only in-frame sequences with V and J called. Some clones fail to appear in such tables; in the studies checked, an unresolved V gene covers under half of the shortfall, and the cause of the remainder is unknown. Present in this sample are 150,000 to 200,000 clones, around 64% of which were seen just once. Jointly, the top ten make up approximately 1.3% of the sample. This material consisted of CD4+ T cells sorted from blood, taken around week 47, from a patient treated with tofacitinib. The receptors were sampled from a human donor with alopecia areata.

This clone showed up just a few times. Other nucleotide sequences from this sample produce the same CDR3. V gene TRBV15 combines with J gene TRBJ2-6; possible D gene TRBD2, 5 bases. The CDR3 length is 16 residues. V was clipped by 1 base and J by 0 bases, with 7 bases between them. Germline loops: CDR1 LNHNV, CDR2 YYDKDF (reference sequence). CDR3 region: CATSRGTGSGANVLTF. The CDR3 nucleotides are TGTGCCACCAGCAGAGGGACTGGCTCTGGGGCCAACGTCCTGACTTTC. The entire variable domain, with the rest obtained from reference TRBV15 and TRBJ2-6, is as follows: DAMVIQNPRYQVTQFGKPVTLSCSQTLNHNVMYWYQQKSSQAPKLLFHYYDKDFNNEADTPDNFQSRRPNTSFCFLDIRSPGLGDTAMYLCATSRGTGSGANVLTFGAGSRLTVL.

This clone was observed a few times. The chain links TRBV6-6 to TRBJ1-5; a possible D gene is TRBD1 (5 bases). Trimming pared 5 bases from V and 5 bases from J, leaving 13 bases between. The CDR3 length is 14 residues. CDR1 is MNHNY and CDR2 is SVGAGI in the germline V gene (reference sequence). CDR3 DNA: TGTGCCAGCAGTATGGACGGGGCCTATCAGCCCCAGCATTTT. Translating gives CASSMDGAYQPQHF.

This chain uses TRBV30 with TRBJ1-4; D is unclear. The ends were cut back, 4 bases at V and 8 bases at J, with 8 bases in the middle. There are 11 residues in the CDR3. Germline loops: CDR1 GTSNPN, CDR2 SVGIG (reference sequence). The CDR3 reads CAWKGGEKLFF. CDR3 in DNA: TGTGCCTGGAAAGGTGGAGAAAAACTGTTTTTT.

The rearrangement links TRBV11-2 to TRBJ2-7; D might be TRBD2 (6 bases). The CDR3 has 16 residues. The V gene lost 1 base and the J gene lost 5 bases, with 18 bases spanning the gap. Germline V gene lookup returns CDR1 SGHAT and CDR2 FQNNGV. The CDR3 nucleotides are TGTGCCAGCAGCTTAGGTCCTAGCGTCGGGCAAGACGAGCAGTACTTC. It translates to CASSLGPSVGQDEQYF. Full variable domain (missing parts from reference TRBV11-2 and TRBJ2-7): EAGVAQSPRYKIIEKRQSVAFWCNPISGHATLYWYQQILGQGPKLLIQFQNNGVVDDSQLPKDRFSAERLKGVDSTLKIQPAKLEDSAVYLCASSLGPSVGQDEQYFGPGTRLTVT.

Regarding this clone: One end of the junction varies from germline; a read error may be responsible. The chain couples TRBV2 to TRBJ1-2; 7 bases line up with TRBD1. Germline CDR1 is SNHLY and CDR2 is FYNNEI. This CDR3 has 14 residues. In DNA, the CDR3 is TGTGCCAGCAGGGAAGGGGACAGCGGCTATGGCTACACCTTC. This encodes CASREGDSGYGYTF.

The chain joins TRBV9 to TRBJ2-7; maybe TRBD1 (6 bases). The germline gives CDR1 SGDLS, CDR2 YYNGEE. V shed 3 bases and J shed 0 bases, with 16 bases lying between them. This CDR3 has 16 amino acids. DNA for the CDR3: TGTGCCAGCAGCGAGGGGGATGGCCCAGGCTCCTACGAGCAGTACTTC. Its protein product is CASSEGDGPGSYEQYF.

This clone was detected only a few times. The chain couples TRBV5-5 to TRBJ2-7; the D is unclear. This CDR3 has 16 residues. Germline V CDR1 and CDR2: SGHKS, YYEKEE (reference sequence). Trimming took off 0 bases at V and 5 bases at J, with 18 bases between the two ends. CDR3 coding DNA: TGTGCCAGCAGCTTGGAGCCCAACCCCACGGTCGACGAGCAGTACTTC. Translation: CASSLEPNPTVDEQYF.

This clone showed up just a few times. This chain connects TRBV7-2 to TRBJ2-2; 8 bases agree with TRBD1. The V gene end was trimmed by 2 bases and the J gene end by 6 bases; junction bases not matched to a gene: 11. The CDR3 is 17 residues long. Germline V gene data show CDR1 as SGHTA and CDR2 as FQGNSA. The CDR3 sequence: CASSLPLGQGSSGELFF. The CDR3 DNA is TGTGCCAGCAGCTTACCTTTAGGACAGGGTTCGTCCGGGGAGCTGTTTTTT.

Details on this clone: Other nucleotide sequences in the sample specify the same CDR3. The V and J genes are TRBV29-1 and TRBJ1-5; a weak D match, TRBD1 (5 bases). Between the trimmed V and J ends, which lost 4 bases and 2 bases, there was a span of 6 bases. Germline lookup yields CDR1 SQVTM and CDR2 ANQGSEA. The CDR3 length is 12 residues. The CDR3 is CSVGGGNQPQHF. The DNA of the CDR3 is TGCAGCGTTGGAGGGGGCAATCAGCCCCAGCATTTT. Looking up the rest from reference TRBV29-1 and TRBJ1-5 gives the full variable domain: SAVISQKPSRDICQRGTSLTIQCQVDSQVTMMFWYRQQPGQSLTLIATANQGSEATYESGFVIDKFPISRPNLTFSTLTVSNMSPEDSSIYLCSVGGGNQPQHFGDGTRLSIL.

V usage is TRBV25-1 and J usage is TRBJ1-4; D gene ambiguous. The V end lost 4 bases, the J end lost 8 bases, and 11 bases lay between the germline ends. CDR1 MGHDK and CDR2 SYGVNS come from the germline V gene. The CDR3 has 13 amino acids. CDR3 DNA sequence: TGTGCCAGCAGTGTTCCGGGTTTCGAAAAACTGTTTTTT. This codes for CASSVPGFEKLFF. Supplemented by reference TRBV25-1 and TRBJ1-4, the full variable domain reads EADIYQTPRYLVIGTGKKITLECSQTMGHDKMYWYQQDPGMELHLIHYSYGVNSTEKGDLSSESTVSRIRTEHFPLTLESARPSHTSQYLCASSVPGFEKLFFGSGTQLSVL.

V and J are TRBV29-1 and TRBJ1-1, with a weak D call TRBD1 (6 bases). Trimming took off 8 bases at V and 0 bases at J, with 13 bases between the two ends. Looked up from germline, CDR1 is SQVTM and CDR2 is ANQGSEA. The CDR3 is 13 residues long. The chain's CDR3 is CSSTGRLNTEAFF. CDR3 coding DNA: TGCAGCTCTACAGGGAGGTTGAACACTGAAGCTTTCTTT. The complete variable domain, with remaining parts taken from reference TRBV29-1 and TRBJ1-1, reads SAVISQKPSRDICQRGTSLTIQCQVDSQVTMMFWYRQQPGQSLTLIATANQGSEATYESGFVIDKFPISRPNLTFSTLTVSNMSPEDSSIYLCSSTGRLNTEAFFGQGTRLTVV.

The rearrangement joins TRBV29-1 to TRBJ1-1; D gene unclear. The germline CDR1 and CDR2 sequences are SQVTM and ANQGSEA. The CDR3 is made up of 12 amino acids. The V gene lost 4 bases and the J gene lost 4 bases, with 10 bases spanning the gap. The CDR3 DNA follows: TGCAGCGTTGTCAGTCGAATCACTGAAGCTTTCTTT. Its translation is CSVVSRITEAFF. The full variable domain, completed using reference TRBV29-1 and TRBJ1-1, is SAVISQKPSRDICQRGTSLTIQCQVDSQVTMMFWYRQQPGQSLTLIATANQGSEATYESGFVIDKFPISRPNLTFSTLTVSNMSPEDSSIYLCSVVSRITEAFFGQGTRLTVV.

The chain recombines TRBV2 with TRBJ1-2; no firm D call. Germline CDR1 and CDR2: SNHLY and FYNNEI. With 8 bases removed from V and 4 bases from J, the gap between germline ends came to 17 bases. CDR3 length equals 14 residues. CDR3: CASHIRSSIYGYTF. The CDR3 DNA reads as TGTGCCAGCCACATCAGGAGCTCCATCTATGGCTACACCTTC.

This clone has ten or more counts. J is TRBJ1-1 and V is TRBV19, with 9 positions matching TRBD1. CDR1 is LNHDA and CDR2 is SQIVND in the germline V gene (reference sequence). The length of the CDR3 is 17 residues. J was trimmed by 0 bases and V by 9 bases; bases with no gene match: 14. The CDR3 reads CASSRSGQGLLNTEAFF. The CDR3 nucleotides read TGTGCCAGCTCTCGGTCGGGACAGGGCCTACTGAACACTGAAGCTTTCTTT.

This chain links TRBV9 with TRBJ2-5; possibly TRBD1 for D (6 bases). Trimming pared 3 bases from V and 5 bases from J, leaving 14 bases between. There are 14 residues in the CDR3. CDR1 is SGDLS and CDR2 is YYNGEE in the germline V gene. CDR3 bases: TGTGCCAGCAGCGGGTCGGACAGAATCGAGACCCAGTACTTC. This sequence encodes CASSGSDRIETQYF.

This clone was counted between two and nine times. The CDR3 is CASSTGTGTYEQYF. DNA of the CDR3: TGTGCCAGCAGCACCGGGACAGGGACCTACGAGCAGTACTTC. The J gene is TRBJ2-7, the V gene TRBV7-9, with 9 bases fitting TRBD1. The germline V gene has CDR1 SEHNR and CDR2 FQNEAQ (reference sequence). The trim removed 5 bases at V and 2 bases at J, leaving 4 bases unmatched. The CDR3 sequence is 14 residues long.

CDR3 in amino acids: CASSLVKGGYTF. The CDR3 DNA reads as TGTGCCAGCAGCTTAGTAAAAGGTGGCTACACCTTC. V gene TRBV7-2 combines with J gene TRBJ1-2, with unresolved D. Germline CDR1 and CDR2: SGHTA and FQGNSA. The CDR3 spans 12 residues. V was pared by 1 base and J by 7 bases, with 7 bases between.

This chain links TRBV6-1 with TRBJ1-2, with 9 bases matching TRBD1. V was pared by 11 bases and J by 6 bases, with 10 bases of the junction left unmatched. This CDR3 region has 13 residues. Germline CDR1 is MNHNS and CDR2 is SASEGT. The CDR3 DNA is TGTGCCGGAGACAGGGGGTATGCGGATGGCTACACCTTC. It codes for CAGDRGYADGYTF.

The chain couples TRBV5-4 to TRBJ2-2, with 7 bases lining up with TRBD2. This CDR3 comprises 13 residues. The J segment lost 4 bases and the V segment lost 7 bases, leaving 4 bases of the junction unmatched. Germline values: CDR1 SGHNT, CDR2 YYREEE (reference sequence). This CDR3 is CASVRLATGELFF. In DNA, the CDR3 is TGTGCCAGCGTGAGACTAGCCACCGGGGAGCTGTTTTTT.

This clone was seen only once. The chain links TRBV4-3 to TRBJ1-3; tentative D call: TRBD1 (6 bases). Deletions cut 1 base from V and 0 bases from J, with 10 bases between. The germline V gene has CDR1 LGHNA and CDR2 YSLEER. The length of the CDR3 is 16 residues. This CDR3 is CASSQAVTGSGNTIYF. CDR3 in DNA: TGCGCCAGCAGCCAAGCCGTGACAGGCTCTGGAAACACCATATATTTT.

This chain joins TRBV29-1 and TRBJ1-2; the D is unclear. V was trimmed by 3 bases and J by 2 bases, leaving 13 bases between them. Per the germline V gene, CDR1 is SQVTM and CDR2 is ANQGSEA. This CDR3 comprises 14 residues. The CDR3 protein is CSVDPLKGNYGYTF. Here the CDR3 DNA reads TGCAGCGTTGACCCGCTAAAGGGAAACTATGGCTACACCTTC.

As regards this clone: The sample has other DNA sequences that encode this CDR3 too. The chain is built from TRBV29-1 and TRBJ2-1, with TRBD1 matching over 11 bases. The CDR3 is 14 amino acids. With 6 bases clipped from V and 7 bases from J, the junction kept 8 bases outside the gene matches. Germline V gene sequence: CDR1 SQVTM, CDR2 ANQGSEA. CDR3 bases: TGCAGCGTGGGTGGGACAGGGGGTGGAAATGAGCAGTTCTTC. Amino acids: CSVGGTGGGNEQFF.

This chain joins TRBV25-1 and TRBJ1-4; 8 nucleotides align to TRBD1. This CDR3 comprises 11 residues. Germline V gene lookup returns CDR1 MGHDK and CDR2 SYGVNS. Trimming at V came to 3 bases and at J to 15 bases, leaving 3 bases not matched to a gene. The CDR3 loop reads CASSEDRVVFF. CDR3 bases: TGTGCCAGCAGTGAGGACAGGGTTGTGTTTTTT.